Here is one T cell receptor (beta chain) with its context. These data are taken from a study of T cell changes during pregnancy in multiple sclerosis. Here immunoSEQ multiplex PCR was the method, and the copy in TCRdb shows in-frame clones only, minus some. The sample shows about 69,000 clones, about 88% of them seen only once. There are 16 residues in the CDR3. V was trimmed by 1 base and J by 2 bases, leaving 14 bases between them. Germline V lookup: CDR1 SGHDT, CDR2 YYEEEE. The chain links TRBV5-6 to TRBJ2-3; D may be TRBD1 (6 bases). This TCR came from a female donor with multiple sclerosis, enrolled in a pregnancy study. The material was peripheral blood, obtained before pregnancy. CDR3 region: CASSLQGQGNTDTQYF. CDR3 coding DNA: TGTGCCAGCAGCTTGCAGGGGCAGGGGAACACAGATACGCAGTATTTT.